The 20 T cell receptor beta chains below come from one sample, sequenced in a study of identical twins (dated by TCRdb to 2016 to 2017). The receptor library was made with 5' RACE. The instrument was an Illumina HiSeq 2000. The public reads were reprocessed in TCRdb via fastp at Q25 and MiXCR, keeping in-frame beta chains. One record per CDR3 amino acid sequence lists the most common genes and DNA. Here the sample has 250,000 or so distinct CDR3 sequences; roughly 8% occur a single time. 3% of the sample belongs to the ten largest clones. This sample was shared with a second study, whose subject was yellow fever vaccine responses in identical twins.

The sample was CD8+ T cells sorted from blood. The receptors originated from a woman aged 18-30 years in good health.

This clonotype was found many times. V gene TRBV9 combines with J gene TRBJ1-2; no clear D gene. CDR3 size: 18 residues. The germline V gene has CDR1 SGDLS and CDR2 YYNGEE. The V and J ends lost 7 bases and 6 bases respectively, with 31 bases between them. The CDR3 region has the DNA TGTGCCAGCCGCGGATCATACAAAGATGACGGAGCATGGGATGGCTACACCTTC. Translation gives CASRGSYKDDGAWDGYTF.

The chain employs TRBV7-6 and TRBJ2-1; the D gene is possibly TRBD2 (5 bases). V was shortened by 5 bases and J by 3 bases, with 17 bases between the two germline ends. The CDR3 has 16 residues. From germline, CDR1 is SGHVS and CDR2 FNYEAQ. As DNA, the CDR3 is TGTGCCAGCAGCCCGGCCCTAGCTAAAAGCTACAATGAGCAGTTCTTC. Residues: CASSPALAKSYNEQFF.

This clonotype came up a few times. The chain is built from TRBV5-1 and TRBJ2-3, with TRBD2 identical over 8 bases. This CDR3 region has 16 residues. Losses at the gene ends were 2 bases for V and 0 bases for J; bases not matched to a gene: 5. Germline V gene sequence: CDR1 SGHRS, CDR2 YFSETQ. The CDR3 here is CASSLLAVLSTDTQYF. The CDR3 DNA reads TGCGCCAGCAGCTTACTAGCGGTTCTTAGCACAGATACGCAGTATTTT.

This clonotype showed up just a few times. Relative to the germline gene, one junction end is altered; a read error may explain this. The chain uses TRBV7-7 and TRBJ2-1; 11 bases match TRBD2. Per the germline V gene, CDR1 is SSHAT and CDR2 is FNYEAQ (reference sequence). CDR3 length: 16 residues. The CDR3 spells CASSLFPSGGYNEQFF. The CDR3 bases are TGTGCTAGCAGCTTATTTCCTAGCGGGGGGTACAATGAGCAGTTCTTC.

The chain combines TRBV6-2 or TRBV6-3 with TRBJ1-5; D is perhaps TRBD1 (5 bases). Trimming removed 5 bases from V and 1 base from J, with 12 bases in between. CDR1 MNHEY and CDR2 SVGEGT come from the germline V gene. CDR3 length: 15 residues. CDR3 DNA sequence: TGTGCCAGCAGTAACGCCGGGGGGAGCAATCAGCCCCAGCATTTT. Its translation: CASSNAGGSNQPQHF.

The sample holds a few counts of this clonotype. This chain connects TRBV6-2 or TRBV6-3 to TRBJ2-1, with unresolved D. The CDR3 has 13 amino acids. Germline CDR1 MNHEY, CDR2 SVGEGT. With 4 bases removed from V and 9 bases from J, the gap between germline ends came to 13 bases. The CDR3 region has the DNA TGTGCCAGCAGTTCTCCGCTGAGGAGTGAGCAGTTCTTC. This encodes CASSSPLRSEQFF.

The V and J genes are TRBV7-9 and TRBJ1-5; no definite D call. The length of the CDR3 is 16 residues. With 1 base removed from V and 1 base from J, the gap between germline ends came to 11 bases. Germline V CDR1 and CDR2: SEHNR, FQNEAQ (reference sequence). The CDR3 region has the DNA TGTGCCAGCAGCTTAGACTCCGGGCAGAGCAATCAGCCCCAGCATTTT. Translated, it gives CASSLDSGQSNQPQHF.

V gene TRBV29-1 combines with J gene TRBJ2-1; D unresolved. Trimming pared 7 bases from V and 6 bases from J, leaving 13 bases between. Per germline, CDR1 SQVTM and CDR2 ANQGSEA. The CDR3 contains 12 residues. The CDR3 protein is CSARVIGNEQFF. CDR3 in DNA: TGCAGCGCCCGAGTAATTGGCAATGAGCAGTTCTTC.

This clonotype was counted a few times. J is TRBJ2-1 and V is TRBV2; D is unresolved. V was clipped by 8 bases and J by 0 bases, with 8 bases between them. The CDR3 sequence is 13 residues long. From germline, CDR1 is SNHLY and CDR2 FYNNEI. CDR3 region: CASLTDSYNEQFF. The CDR3 nucleotides read TGTGCCAGCCTAACAGACTCCTACAATGAGCAGTTCTTC.

This chain connects TRBV7-8 to TRBJ2-7; D is uncertain. Germline values: CDR1 SGHVS, CDR2 FQNEAQ. This CDR3 has 14 residues. Trimming removed 4 bases at V and 2 bases at J, with 12 bases between. The CDR3 here is CASSYRPETYEQYF. The DNA for the CDR3 is TGTGCCAGCAGCTACCGTCCAGAAACCTACGAGCAGTACTTC.

This chain links TRBV9 with TRBJ2-1; 11 bases align to TRBD2. V gave up 0 bases and J gave up 6 bases; unmatched junction bases: 11. The CDR3 contains 18 residues. Looked up from germline, CDR1 is SGDLS and CDR2 is YYNGEE. CDR3 DNA sequence: TGTGCCAGCAGCGTAGAAGGGAGTAGCGGGAGGGTCGGCAATGAGCAGTTCTTC. Its protein is CASSVEGSSGRVGNEQFF.

This clonotype came up many times. The chain has TRBV5-1 and TRBJ1-1, with TRBD1 matching 10 bases. Germline loops: CDR1 SGHRS, CDR2 YFSETQ. The CDR3 is 14 amino acids. After removal of 0 bases from V and 11 bases from J, the junction contained 7 bases not matched to a gene. In nucleotides, the CDR3 is TGCGCCAGCAGCTTGGTGACAGGGGGCGAAGGGGCTTTCTTT. Amino acid sequence: CASSLVTGGEGAFF. Full variable domain (outside the CDR3, taken from reference TRBV5-1 and TRBJ1-1): KAGVTQTPRYLIKTRGQQVTLSCSPISGHRSVSWYQQTPGQGLQFLFEYFSETQRNKGNFPGRFSGRQFSNSRSEMNVSTLELGDSALYLCASSLVTGGEGAFFGQGTRLTVV.

This chain connects TRBV4-3 to TRBJ2-1, with TRBD2 identical over 12 bases. CDR3 size: 16 residues. Germline V gene lookup returns CDR1 LGHNA and CDR2 YSLEER. With 0 bases clipped from V and 9 bases from J, the junction kept 6 bases outside the gene matches. CDR3 sequence: CASSQDRLAGGVEQFF. The CDR3, as DNA: TGCGCCAGCAGCCAAGATCGGCTAGCGGGGGGGGTTGAGCAGTTCTTC.

The chain is built from TRBV7-9 and TRBJ2-1, with D possibly being TRBD1 or TRBD2 (6 bases each). Germline assignment: CDR1 SEHNR and CDR2 FQNEAQ (reference sequence). Deletions cut 3 bases from V and 0 bases from J, with 12 bases between. CDR3 length equals 16 residues. The CDR3 DNA reads TGTGCCAGCAGCTTCCTAGGGGGGTACTCCTACAATGAGCAGTTCTTC. Its protein is CASSFLGGYSYNEQFF.

The V gene is TRBV29-1, the J gene TRBJ2-1, with a weak D call TRBD2 (6 bases). CDR1 SQVTM and CDR2 ANQGSEA come from the germline V gene. The CDR3 runs 12 residues. Trimming took 3 bases from V and 7 from J, leaving 10 bases between them. The CDR3 nucleotides are TGCAGCGTTGATGGTGGGGGGAATGAGCAGTTCTTC. Its translation is CSVDGGGNEQFF.

On this clonotype itself: This may stem from a read error, because a much larger clone lies one nucleotide away. The CDR3 sequence: CASSVTGLSYEQYF. The CDR3 nucleotides read TGTGCCAGCAGCGTGACAGGGCTCTCCTACGAGCAGTACTTC. The chain is built from TRBV5-6 and TRBJ2-7, with TRBD1 identical over 7 bases. Germline CDR1 and CDR2: SGHDT and YYEEEE. Losses at the gene ends were 4 bases for V and 0 bases for J; bases not matched to a gene: 4. The CDR3 spans 14 residues. Using reference TRBV5-6 and TRBJ2-7 for the parts outside the CDR3, the full variable domain is DAGVTQSPTHLIKTRGQQVTLRCSPKSGHDTVSWYQQALGQGPQFIFQYYEEEERQRGNFPDRFSGHQFPNYSSELNVNALLLGDSALYLCASSVTGLSYEQYFGPGTRLTVT.

J is TRBJ2-1 and V is TRBV2, with 9 bases matching TRBD1. V was clipped by 3 bases and J by 8 bases; unmatched bases: 14. Germline V gene sequence: CDR1 SNHLY, CDR2 FYNNEI. This CDR3 has 17 residues. The CDR3 spells CASSDASETGGRYEQFF. DNA for the CDR3: TGTGCCAGCAGTGACGCATCTGAGACAGGGGGTCGGTATGAGCAGTTCTTC.

The chain combines TRBV5-1 with TRBJ2-7; 11 nucleotides align to TRBD1. Unmatched junction bases numbered 8, after V lost 0 bases and J lost 0 bases. This CDR3 is built from 18 residues. The V gene's germline CDR1 is SGHRS and CDR2 YFSETQ. The CDR3 region is CASSLAAVGTGGSYEQYF. The DNA for the CDR3 is TGCGCCAGCAGCTTGGCGGCCGTAGGGACAGGGGGCTCCTACGAGCAGTACTTC.

At least ten counts were recorded for this clonotype. This chain uses TRBV14 with TRBJ2-7; possibly TRBD1 or TRBD2 for D (5 bases each). Trimming shortened V by 4 bases and J by 3 bases, and 19 bases separated the two germline ends. CDR1 SGHDN and CDR2 FVKESK come from the germline V gene. The CDR3 is made up of 16 amino acids. The CDR3 nucleotides read TGTGCCAGCAGCCTTCGTGGTGCAGGGACCGACTACGAGCAGTACTTC. Protein product: CASSLRGAGTDYEQYF. Complete variable domain (other parts from reference TRBV14 and TRBJ2-7): EAGVTQFPSHSVIEKGQTVTLRCDPISGHDNLYWYRRVMGKEIKFLLHFVKESKQDESGMPNNRFLAERTGGTYSTLKVQPAELEDSGVYFCASSLRGAGTDYEQYFGPGTRLTVT.

In this sample, this clonotype turned up a few times. The chain employs TRBV19 and TRBJ2-7, with D perhaps matching TRBD1 (5 bases). The CDR3 consists of 15 residues. The V end was cut by 0 bases, the J end by 6 bases, with 15 bases between. The germline CDR1 and CDR2 sequences are LNHDA and SQIVND (reference sequence). Written as DNA, the CDR3 is TGTGCCAGTAGTATAGATCTGGGGCAGCGAATCGAGCAGTACTTC. It translates to CASSIDLGQRIEQYF. Together with reference TRBV19 and TRBJ2-7, the CDR3 gives the full variable domain: DGGITQSPKYLFRKEGQNVTLSCEQNLNHDAMYWYRQDPGQGLRLIYYSQIVNDFQKGDIAEGYSVSREKKESFPLTVTSAQKNPTAFYLCASSIDLGQRIEQYFGPGTRLTVT.